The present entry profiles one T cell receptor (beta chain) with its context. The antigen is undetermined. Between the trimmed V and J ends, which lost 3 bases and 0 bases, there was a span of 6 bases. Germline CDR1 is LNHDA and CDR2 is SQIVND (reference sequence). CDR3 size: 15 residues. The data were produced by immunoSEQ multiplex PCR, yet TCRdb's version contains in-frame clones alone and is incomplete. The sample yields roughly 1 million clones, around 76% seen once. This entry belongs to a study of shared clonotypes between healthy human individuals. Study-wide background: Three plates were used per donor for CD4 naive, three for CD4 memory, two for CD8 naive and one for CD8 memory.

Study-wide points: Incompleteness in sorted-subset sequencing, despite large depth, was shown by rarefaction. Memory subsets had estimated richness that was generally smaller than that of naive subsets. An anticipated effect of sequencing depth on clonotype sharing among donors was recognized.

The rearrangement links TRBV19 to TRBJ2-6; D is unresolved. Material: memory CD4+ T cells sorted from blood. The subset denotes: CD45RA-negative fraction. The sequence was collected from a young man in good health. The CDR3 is CASSILSSGANVLTF. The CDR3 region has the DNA TGTGCCAGTAGTATTTTGAGCTCTGGGGCCAACGTCCTGACTTTC.